The sequence of this TCR beta chain was determined in a study of T cell responses to AZD1222 COVID-19 vaccine. V dropped 2 bases and J dropped 7 bases, with 9 bases sitting between them. This CDR3 is 14 amino acids long. Per germline, CDR1 MNHNS and CDR2 SASEGT. Measured with immunoSEQ multiplex PCR; TCRdb has only the in-frame clones, and not every one. The data contain about 120,000 clones, around nine tenths of them seen just once; the ten biggest clones take up over 3%. As for this clone: The target antigen is unknown.

Study-level results: Baseline testing showed seropositivity in only six AZD1222 recipients. Mapped onto spike, vaccine-associated CD4 TCRs spanned it and were dominant at 160-218 and 743-854. Donors were largely white British and mainly female; clonal diversity was possibly underestimated.

The sequences come from peripheral blood, collected on day 0 of AZD1222 vaccination. The origin of this receptor is an adult in good health. The chain uses TRBV6-1 and TRBJ1-6, with a weak D call TRBD1 (6 bases). CDR3 amino acids: CASSERGANSPLHF. The CDR3 region has the DNA TGTGCCAGCAGTGAAAGGGGGGCGAATTCACCCCTCCACTTT.